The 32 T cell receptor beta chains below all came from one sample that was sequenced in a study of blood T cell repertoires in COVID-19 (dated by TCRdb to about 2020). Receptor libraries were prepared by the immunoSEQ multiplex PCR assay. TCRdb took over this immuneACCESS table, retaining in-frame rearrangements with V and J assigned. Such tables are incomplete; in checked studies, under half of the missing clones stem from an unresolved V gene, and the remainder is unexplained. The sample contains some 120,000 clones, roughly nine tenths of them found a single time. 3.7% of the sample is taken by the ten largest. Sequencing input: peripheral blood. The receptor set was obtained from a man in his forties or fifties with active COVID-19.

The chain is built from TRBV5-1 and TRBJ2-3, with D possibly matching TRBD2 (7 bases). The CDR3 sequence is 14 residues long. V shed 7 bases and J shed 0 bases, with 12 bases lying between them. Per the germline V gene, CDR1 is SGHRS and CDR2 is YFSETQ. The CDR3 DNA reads TGCGCCAGCTTCGGGGGGCTCAGCACAGATACGCAGTATTTT. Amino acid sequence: CASFGGLSTDTQYF.

The CDR3 reads CASRRDREFNYGYTF. The CDR3 DNA reads TGTGCCAGCAGGAGGGACAGAGAATTTAACTATGGCTACACCTTC. The V and J genes are TRBV6-6 and TRBJ1-2; TRBD1 agrees at 7 bases. The CDR3 is 15 amino acids. Germline CDR1 is MNHNY and CDR2 is SVGAGI (reference sequence). Trimming at V came to 6 bases and at J to 1 base, leaving 8 bases not matched to a gene.

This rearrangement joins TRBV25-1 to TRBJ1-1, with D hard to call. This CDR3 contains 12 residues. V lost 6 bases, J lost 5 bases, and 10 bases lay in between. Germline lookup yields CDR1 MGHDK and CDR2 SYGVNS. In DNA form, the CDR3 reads TGTGCCAGCAGCCCGTCGGGAACTGAAGCTTTCTTT. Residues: CASSPSGTEAFF.

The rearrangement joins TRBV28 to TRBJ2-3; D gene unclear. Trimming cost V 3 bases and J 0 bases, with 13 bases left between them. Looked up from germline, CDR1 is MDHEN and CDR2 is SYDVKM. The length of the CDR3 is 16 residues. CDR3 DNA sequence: TGTGCCAGCAGTTTTCCCCCGCAGTCTAGCACAGATACGCAGTATTTT. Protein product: CASSFPPQSSTDTQYF.

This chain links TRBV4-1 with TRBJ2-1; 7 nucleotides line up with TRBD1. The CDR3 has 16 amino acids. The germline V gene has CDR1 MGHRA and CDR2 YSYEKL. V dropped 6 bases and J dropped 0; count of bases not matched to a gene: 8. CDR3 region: CASSSSGGISYNEQFF. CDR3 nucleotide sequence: TGCGCCAGCAGTTCCTCAGGGGGTATCTCCTACAATGAGCAGTTCTTC.

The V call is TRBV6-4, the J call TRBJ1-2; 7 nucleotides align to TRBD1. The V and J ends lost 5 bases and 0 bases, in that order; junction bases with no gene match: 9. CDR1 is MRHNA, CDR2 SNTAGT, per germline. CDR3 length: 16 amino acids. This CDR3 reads CASSQTGSTTNYGYTF. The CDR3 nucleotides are TGTGCCAGCAGTCAGACAGGGAGTACGACTAACTATGGCTACACCTTC.

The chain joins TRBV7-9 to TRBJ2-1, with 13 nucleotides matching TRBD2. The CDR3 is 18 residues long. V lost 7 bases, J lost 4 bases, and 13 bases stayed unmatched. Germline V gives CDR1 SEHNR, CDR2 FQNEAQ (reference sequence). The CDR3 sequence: CASTGGTSGIGLYNEQFF. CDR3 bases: TGTGCCAGCACAGGCGGGACTAGCGGGATCGGCTTATACAATGAGCAGTTCTTC.

The CDR3: CASSQGSRLAARFF. The CDR3 DNA reads as TGCGCCAGCAGCCAAGGGTCCCGACTAGCGGCGCGGTTCTTC. The V and J genes are TRBV4-1 and TRBJ2-1; 9 bases line up with TRBD2. The germline V gene encodes CDR1 MGHRA and CDR2 YSYEKL. The V gene end was trimmed by 1 base and the J gene end by 15 bases; junction bases not matched to a gene: 10. CDR3 length: 14 amino acids.

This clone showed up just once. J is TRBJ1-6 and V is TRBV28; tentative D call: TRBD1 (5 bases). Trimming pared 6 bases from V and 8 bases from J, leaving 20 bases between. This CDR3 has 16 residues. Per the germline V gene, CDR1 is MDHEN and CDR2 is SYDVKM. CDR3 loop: CASSGPGTRMDSPLHF. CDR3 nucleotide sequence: TGTGCCAGCAGCGGTCCCGGGACTAGGATGGATTCACCCCTCCACTTT.

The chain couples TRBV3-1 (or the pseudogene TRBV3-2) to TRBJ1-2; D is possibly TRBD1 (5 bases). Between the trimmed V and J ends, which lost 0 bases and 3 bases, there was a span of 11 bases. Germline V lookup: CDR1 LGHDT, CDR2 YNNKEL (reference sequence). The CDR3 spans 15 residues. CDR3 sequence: CASSQDGRQYYGYTF. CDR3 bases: TGTGCCAGCAGCCAAGATGGGCGACAGTACTATGGCTACACCTTC.

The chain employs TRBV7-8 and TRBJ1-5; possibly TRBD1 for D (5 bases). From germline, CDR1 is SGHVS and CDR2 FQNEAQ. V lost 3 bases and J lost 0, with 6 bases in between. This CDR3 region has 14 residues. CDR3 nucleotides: TGTGCCAGCAGCTTCGACAGTAGCAATCAGCCCCAGCATTTT. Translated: CASSFDSSNQPQHF.

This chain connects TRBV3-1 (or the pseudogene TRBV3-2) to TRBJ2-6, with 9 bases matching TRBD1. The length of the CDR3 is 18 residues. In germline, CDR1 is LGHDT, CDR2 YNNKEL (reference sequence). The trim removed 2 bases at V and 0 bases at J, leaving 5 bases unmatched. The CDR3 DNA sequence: TGTGCCAGCAGCCAAAAGGACAGGGGTCTCTCTGGGGCCAACGTCCTGACTTTC. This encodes CASSQKDRGLSGANVLTF.

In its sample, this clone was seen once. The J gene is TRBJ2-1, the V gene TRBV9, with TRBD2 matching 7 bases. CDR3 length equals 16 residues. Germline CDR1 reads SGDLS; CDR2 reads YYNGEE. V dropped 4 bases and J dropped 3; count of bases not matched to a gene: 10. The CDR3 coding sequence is TGTGCCAGCAGCTCCCGGGAAGTAGCGGGCTACAATGAGCAGTTCTTC. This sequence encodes CASSSREVAGYNEQFF. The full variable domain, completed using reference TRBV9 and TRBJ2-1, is DSGVTQTPKHLITATGQRVTLRCSPRSGDLSVYWYQQSLDQGLQFLIQYYNGEERAKGNILERFSAQQFPDLHSELNLSSLELGDSALYFCASSSREVAGYNEQFFGPGTRLTVL.

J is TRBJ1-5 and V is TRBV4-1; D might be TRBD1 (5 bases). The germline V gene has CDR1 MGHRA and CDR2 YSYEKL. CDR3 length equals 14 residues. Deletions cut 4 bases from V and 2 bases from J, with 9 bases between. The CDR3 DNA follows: TGCGCCAGCAGCCGACAGCTTGGCAATCAGCCCCAGCATTTT. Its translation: CASSRQLGNQPQHF.

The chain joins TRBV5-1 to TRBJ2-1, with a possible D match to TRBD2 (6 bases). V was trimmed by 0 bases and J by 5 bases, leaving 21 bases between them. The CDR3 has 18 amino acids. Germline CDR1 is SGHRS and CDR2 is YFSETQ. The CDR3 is CASSLEHREPSPNNEQFF. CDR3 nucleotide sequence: TGCGCCAGCAGCTTGGAGCACCGGGAGCCTTCCCCCAACAATGAGCAGTTCTTC.

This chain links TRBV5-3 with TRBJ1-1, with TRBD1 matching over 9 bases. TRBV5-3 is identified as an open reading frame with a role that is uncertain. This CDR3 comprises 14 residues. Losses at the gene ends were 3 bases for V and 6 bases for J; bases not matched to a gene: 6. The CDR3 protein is CARSSTGGGSEAFF. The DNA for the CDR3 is TGTGCCAGAAGCTCCACAGGGGGCGGCTCTGAAGCTTTCTTT.

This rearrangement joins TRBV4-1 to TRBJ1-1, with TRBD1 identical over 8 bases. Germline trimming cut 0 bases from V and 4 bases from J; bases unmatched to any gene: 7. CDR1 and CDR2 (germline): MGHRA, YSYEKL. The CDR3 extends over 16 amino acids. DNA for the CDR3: TGCGCCAGCAGCCAAGATAAGAGGACAGGGCGCACTGAAGCTTTCTTT. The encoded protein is CASSQDKRTGRTEAFF.

The chain's CDR3 is CASSPRTTTSTDTQYF. CDR3 DNA: TGTGCCAGCAGCCCCCGGACAACGACTAGCACAGATACGCAGTATTTT. The V gene is TRBV14, the J gene TRBJ2-3, with D possibly being TRBD1 (5 bases). This CDR3 comprises 16 residues. The V gene's germline CDR1 is SGHDN and CDR2 FVKESK. The germline V and J ends were trimmed by 4 bases and 0 bases, with 14 bases remaining between them.

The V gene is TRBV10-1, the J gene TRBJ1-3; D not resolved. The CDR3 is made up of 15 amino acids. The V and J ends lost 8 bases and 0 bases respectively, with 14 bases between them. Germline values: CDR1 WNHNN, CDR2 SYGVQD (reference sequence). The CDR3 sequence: CASPLEEHSGNTIYF. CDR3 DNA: TGCGCCAGCCCATTAGAGGAACACTCTGGAAACACCATATATTTT.

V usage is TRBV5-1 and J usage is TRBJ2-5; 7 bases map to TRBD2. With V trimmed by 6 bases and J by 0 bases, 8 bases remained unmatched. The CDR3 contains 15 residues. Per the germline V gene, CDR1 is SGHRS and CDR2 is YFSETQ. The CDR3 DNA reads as TGCGCCAGCACCATTCTAGCGGAGTACCAAGAGACCCAGTACTTC. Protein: CASTILAEYQETQYF.

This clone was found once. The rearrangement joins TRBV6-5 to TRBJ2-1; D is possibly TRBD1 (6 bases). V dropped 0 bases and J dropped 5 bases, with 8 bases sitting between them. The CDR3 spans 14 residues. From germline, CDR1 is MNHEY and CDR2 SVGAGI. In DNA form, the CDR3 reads TGTGCCAGCAGTTACTCGACAGGTCACAATGAGCAGTTCTTC. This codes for CASSYSTGHNEQFF.

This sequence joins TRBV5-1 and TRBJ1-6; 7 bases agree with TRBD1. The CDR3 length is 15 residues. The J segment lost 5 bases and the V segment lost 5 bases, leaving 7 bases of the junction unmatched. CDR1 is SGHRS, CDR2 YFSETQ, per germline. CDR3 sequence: CASSSTTGDNSPLHF. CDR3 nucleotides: TGCGCCAGCAGTTCAACAACAGGGGATAATTCACCCCTCCACTTT.

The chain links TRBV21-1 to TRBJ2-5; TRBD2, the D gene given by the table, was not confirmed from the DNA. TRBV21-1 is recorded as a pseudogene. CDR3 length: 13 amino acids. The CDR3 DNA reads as TGTGCCAGCAGCAAAGGGGGGGAAGAGACCCAGTACTTC. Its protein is CASSKGGEETQYF.

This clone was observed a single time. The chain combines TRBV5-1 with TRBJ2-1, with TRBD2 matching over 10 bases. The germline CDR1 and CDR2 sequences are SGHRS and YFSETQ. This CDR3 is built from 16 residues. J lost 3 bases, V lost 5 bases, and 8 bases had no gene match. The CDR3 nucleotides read TGCGCCAGCAGTTGGGGGCTAGCGGGGGACTACAATGAGCAGTTCTTC. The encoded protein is CASSWGLAGDYNEQFF.

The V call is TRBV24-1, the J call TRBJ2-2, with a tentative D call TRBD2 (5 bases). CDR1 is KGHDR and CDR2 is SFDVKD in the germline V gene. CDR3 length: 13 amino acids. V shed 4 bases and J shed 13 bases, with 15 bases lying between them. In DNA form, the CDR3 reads TGTGCCACCAGTGACCCCGGGGAACCCAGGCTGTTTTTT. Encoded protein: CATSDPGEPRLFF.

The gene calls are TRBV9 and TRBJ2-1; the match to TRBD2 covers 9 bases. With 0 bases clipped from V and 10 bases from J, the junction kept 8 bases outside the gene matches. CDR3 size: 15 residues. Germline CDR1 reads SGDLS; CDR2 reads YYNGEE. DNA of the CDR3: TGTGCCAGCAGCGTAGAAAGCGGGAGGAGGTACGAGCAGTTCTTC. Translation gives CASSVESGRRYEQFF.

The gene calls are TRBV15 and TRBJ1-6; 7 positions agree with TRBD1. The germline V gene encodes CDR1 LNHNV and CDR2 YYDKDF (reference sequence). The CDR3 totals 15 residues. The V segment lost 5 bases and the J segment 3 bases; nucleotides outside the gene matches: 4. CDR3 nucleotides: TGTGCCACCAGCCAACGGACAGGCTATAATTCACCCCTCCACTTT. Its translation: CATSQRTGYNSPLHF.

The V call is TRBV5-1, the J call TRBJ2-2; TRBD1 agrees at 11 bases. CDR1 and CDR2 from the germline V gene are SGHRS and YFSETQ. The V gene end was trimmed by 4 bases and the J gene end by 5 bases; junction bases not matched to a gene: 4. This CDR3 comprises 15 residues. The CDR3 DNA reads TGCGCCAGCAGCCGGGACAGGGGGGTGACCGGGGAGCTGTTTTTT. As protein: CASSRDRGVTGELFF.

CDR3 nucleotides: TGTGCCAGCAGCCAATACCGCGAAAGAAACATTCAGTACTTC. Translating it yields CASSQYRERNIQYF. V is TRBV14 and J is TRBJ2-4; D remains ambiguous. Germline V lookup: CDR1 SGHDN, CDR2 FVKESK. This CDR3 spans 14 amino acids. The V end lost 2 bases, the J end lost 6 bases, and 11 bases lay between the germline ends.

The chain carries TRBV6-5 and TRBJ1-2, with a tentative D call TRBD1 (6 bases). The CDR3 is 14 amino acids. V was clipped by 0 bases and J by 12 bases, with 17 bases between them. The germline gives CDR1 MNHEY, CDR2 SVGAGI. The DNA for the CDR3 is TGTGCCAGCAGTTACTCTACAGGGAGGGAAGGGCACACCTTC. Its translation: CASSYSTGREGHTF.

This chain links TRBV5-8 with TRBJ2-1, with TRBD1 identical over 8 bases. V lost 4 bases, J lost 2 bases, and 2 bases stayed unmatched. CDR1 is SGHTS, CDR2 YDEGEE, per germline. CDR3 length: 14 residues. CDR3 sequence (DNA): TGTGCCAGCAGCGTGGACAGGGCCTACAATGAGCAGTTCTTC. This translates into CASSVDRAYNEQFF.

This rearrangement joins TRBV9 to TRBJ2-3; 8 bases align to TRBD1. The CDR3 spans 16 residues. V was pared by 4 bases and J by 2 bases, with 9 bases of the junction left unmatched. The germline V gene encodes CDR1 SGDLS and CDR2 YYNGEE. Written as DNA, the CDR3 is TGTGCCAGCAGCCCCAGACAGGGGACCCCCACAGATACGCAGTATTTT. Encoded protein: CASSPRQGTPTDTQYF. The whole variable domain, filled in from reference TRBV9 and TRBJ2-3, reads DSGVTQTPKHLITATGQRVTLRCSPRSGDLSVYWYQQSLDQGLQFLIQYYNGEERAKGNILERFSAQQFPDLHSELNLSSLELGDSALYFCASSPRQGTPTDTQYFGPGTRLTVL.